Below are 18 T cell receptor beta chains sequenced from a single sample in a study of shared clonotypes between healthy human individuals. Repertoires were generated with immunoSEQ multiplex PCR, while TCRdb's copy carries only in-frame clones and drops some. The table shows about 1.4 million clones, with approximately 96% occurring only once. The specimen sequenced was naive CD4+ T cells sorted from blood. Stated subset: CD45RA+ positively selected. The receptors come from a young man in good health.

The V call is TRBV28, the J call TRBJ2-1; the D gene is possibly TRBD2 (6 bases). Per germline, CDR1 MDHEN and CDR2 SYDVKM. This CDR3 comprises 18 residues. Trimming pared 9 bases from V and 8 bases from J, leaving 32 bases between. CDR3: CASLDVLGLTGFNHEQFF. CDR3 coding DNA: TGTGCCAGTTTGGACGTACTGGGACTGACGGGTTTTAACCATGAGCAGTTCTTC.

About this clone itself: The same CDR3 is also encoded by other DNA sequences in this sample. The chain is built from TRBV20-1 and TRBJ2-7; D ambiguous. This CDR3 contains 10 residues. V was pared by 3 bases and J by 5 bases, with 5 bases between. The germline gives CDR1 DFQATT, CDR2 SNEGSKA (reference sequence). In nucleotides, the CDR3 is TGCAGTGCTAGTTATGACGAGCAGTACTTC. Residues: CSASYDEQYF.

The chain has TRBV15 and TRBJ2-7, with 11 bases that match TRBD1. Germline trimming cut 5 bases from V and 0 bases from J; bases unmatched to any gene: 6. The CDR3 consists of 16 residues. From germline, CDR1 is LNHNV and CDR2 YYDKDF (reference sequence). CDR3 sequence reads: CATSGTGTGGSYEQYF. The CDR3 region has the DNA TGTGCCACCAGCGGCACCGGGACAGGGGGCTCCTACGAGCAGTACTTC.

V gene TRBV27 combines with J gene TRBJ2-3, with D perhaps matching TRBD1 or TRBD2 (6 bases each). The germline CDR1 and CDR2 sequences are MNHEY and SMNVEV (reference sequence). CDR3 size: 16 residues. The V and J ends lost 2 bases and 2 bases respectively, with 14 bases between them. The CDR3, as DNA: TGTGCCAGCAGTTTAGGGGCGGGACAAGTCACAGATACGCAGTATTTT. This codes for CASSLGAGQVTDTQYF.

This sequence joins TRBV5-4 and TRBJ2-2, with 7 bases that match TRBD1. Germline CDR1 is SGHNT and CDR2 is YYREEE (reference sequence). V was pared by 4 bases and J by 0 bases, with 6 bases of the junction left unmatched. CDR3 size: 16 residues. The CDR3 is CASSLGTASNTGELFF. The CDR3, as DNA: TGTGCCAGCAGCCTAGGGACAGCGTCGAACACCGGGGAGCTGTTTTTT.

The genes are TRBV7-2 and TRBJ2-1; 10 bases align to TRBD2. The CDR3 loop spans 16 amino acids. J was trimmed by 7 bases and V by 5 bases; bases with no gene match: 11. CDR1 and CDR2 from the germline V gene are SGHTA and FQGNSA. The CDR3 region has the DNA TGTGCCAGCAGCCTCGACACAGCGGGAGGGCCGAATGAGCAGTTCTTC. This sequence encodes CASSLDTAGGPNEQFF.

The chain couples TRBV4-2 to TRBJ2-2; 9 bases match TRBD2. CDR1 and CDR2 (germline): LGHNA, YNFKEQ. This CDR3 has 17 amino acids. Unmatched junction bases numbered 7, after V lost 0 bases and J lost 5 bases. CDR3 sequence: CASSQEIAGVGTGELFF. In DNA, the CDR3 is TGTGCCAGCAGCCAAGAAATAGCGGGAGTGGGGACCGGGGAGCTGTTTTTT.

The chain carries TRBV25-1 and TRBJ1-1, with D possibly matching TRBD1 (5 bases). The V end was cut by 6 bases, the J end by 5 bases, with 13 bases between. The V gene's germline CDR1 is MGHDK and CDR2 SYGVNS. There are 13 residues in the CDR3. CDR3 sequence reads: CASSGSGATEAFF. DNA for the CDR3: TGTGCCAGCAGCGGATCCGGGGCTACTGAAGCTTTCTTT.

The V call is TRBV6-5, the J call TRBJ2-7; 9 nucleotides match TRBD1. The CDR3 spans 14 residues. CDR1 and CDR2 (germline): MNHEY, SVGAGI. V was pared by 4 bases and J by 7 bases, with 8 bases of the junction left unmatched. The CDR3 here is CASSFLGQGGEQYF. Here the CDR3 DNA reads TGTGCCAGCAGTTTTTTGGGACAGGGCGGGGAGCAGTACTTC.

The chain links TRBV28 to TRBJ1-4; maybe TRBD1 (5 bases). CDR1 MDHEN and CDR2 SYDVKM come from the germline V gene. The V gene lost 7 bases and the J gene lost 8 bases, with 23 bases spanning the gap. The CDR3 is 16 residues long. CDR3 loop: CASTLPGGGVEEKLFF. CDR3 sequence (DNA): TGTGCCAGCACCCTCCCGGGGGGAGGGGTGGAGGAAAAACTGTTTTTT.

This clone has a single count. CDR3 amino acids: CASSLLLAANTGELFF. The CDR3 bases are TGCGCCAGCAGCTTACTACTAGCGGCGAACACCGGGGAGCTGTTTTTT. The rearrangement links TRBV5-1 to TRBJ2-2; 8 nucleotides match TRBD2. In germline, CDR1 is SGHRS, CDR2 YFSETQ. The ends lost 2 bases at V and 0 bases at J; junction bases unmatched: 3. This CDR3 is built from 16 residues.

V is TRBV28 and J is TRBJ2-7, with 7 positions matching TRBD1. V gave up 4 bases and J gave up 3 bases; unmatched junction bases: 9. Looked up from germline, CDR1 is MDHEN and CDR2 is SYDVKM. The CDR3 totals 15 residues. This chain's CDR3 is CASSSFTGAIYEQYF. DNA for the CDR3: TGTGCCAGCAGTTCCTTTACAGGGGCGATCTACGAGCAGTACTTC.

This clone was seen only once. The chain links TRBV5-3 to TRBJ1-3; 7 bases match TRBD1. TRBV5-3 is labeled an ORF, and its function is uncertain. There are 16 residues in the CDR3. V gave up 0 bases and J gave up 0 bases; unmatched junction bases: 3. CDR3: CARSLGDRDSGNTIYF. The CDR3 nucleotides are TGTGCCAGAAGCTTGGGGGACAGAGACTCTGGAAACACCATATATTTT.

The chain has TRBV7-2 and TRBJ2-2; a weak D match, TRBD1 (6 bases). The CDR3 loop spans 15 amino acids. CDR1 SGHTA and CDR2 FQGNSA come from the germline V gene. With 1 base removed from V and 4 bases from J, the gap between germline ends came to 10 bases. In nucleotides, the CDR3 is TGTGCCAGCAGCTTAGAGGACAGCCGCACCGGGGAGCTGTTTTTT. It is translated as CASSLEDSRTGELFF.

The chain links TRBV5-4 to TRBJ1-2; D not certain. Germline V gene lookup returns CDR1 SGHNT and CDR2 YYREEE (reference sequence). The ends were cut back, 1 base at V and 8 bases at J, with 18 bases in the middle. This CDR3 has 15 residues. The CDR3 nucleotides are TGTGCCAGCAGCTTGTGGATCAGCGAAAAGAGCGGCTACACCTTC. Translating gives CASSLWISEKSGYTF.

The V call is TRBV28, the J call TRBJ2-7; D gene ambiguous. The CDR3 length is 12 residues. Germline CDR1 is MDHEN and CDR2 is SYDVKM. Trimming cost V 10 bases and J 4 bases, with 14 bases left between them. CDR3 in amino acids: CATRADSYEQYF. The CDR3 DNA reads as TGTGCCACCCGGGCCGATTCTTACGAGCAGTACTTC. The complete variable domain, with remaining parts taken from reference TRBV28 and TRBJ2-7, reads DVKVTQSSRYLVKRTGEKVFLECVQDMDHENMFWYRQDPGLGLRLIYFSYDVKMKEKGDIPEGYSVSREKKERFSLILESASTNQTSMYLCATRADSYEQYFGPGTRLTVT.

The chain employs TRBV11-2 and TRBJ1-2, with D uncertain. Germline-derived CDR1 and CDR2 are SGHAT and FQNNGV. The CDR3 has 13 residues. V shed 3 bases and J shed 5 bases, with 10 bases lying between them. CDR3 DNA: TGTGCCAGCAGCTTTGTGGATACATATGGCTACACCTTC. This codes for CASSFVDTYGYTF. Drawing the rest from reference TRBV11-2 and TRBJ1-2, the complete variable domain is EAGVAQSPRYKIIEKRQSVAFWCNPISGHATLYWYQQILGQGPKLLIQFQNNGVVDDSQLPKDRFSAERLKGVDSTLKIQPAKLEDSAVYLCASSFVDTYGYTFGSGTRLTVV.

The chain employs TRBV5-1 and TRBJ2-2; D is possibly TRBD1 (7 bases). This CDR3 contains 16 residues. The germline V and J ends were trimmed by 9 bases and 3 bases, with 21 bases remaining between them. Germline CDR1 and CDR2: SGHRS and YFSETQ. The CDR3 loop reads CATRGKTGEDTGELFF. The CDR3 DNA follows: TGCGCCACGAGGGGGAAAACAGGGGAGGACACCGGGGAGCTGTTTTTT.